These 21 T cell receptor beta chains came from one sample sequenced in a study of blood T cell repertoires in COVID-19. The method was immunoSEQ multiplex PCR; TCRdb's version includes in-frame clones alone and lacks a portion of them. The sample lists a few hundred thousand clones, 70% to 85% occurring once. The sample consisted of peripheral blood. The source is a human donor with COVID-19, enrolled during active disease. The donor label of this sample is uncertain.

The CDR3 nucleotides are TGCGCCAGCAGCGCACTGACGGGGGTTGTTGGCGGCGGGGAGCTGTTTTTT. Protein: CASSALTGVVGGGELFF. This sequence joins TRBV5-1 and TRBJ2-2; D might be TRBD2 (6 bases). Germline CDR1 SGHRS, CDR2 YFSETQ. The V and J ends lost 4 bases and 7 bases respectively, with 23 bases between them. The CDR3 is made up of 17 amino acids.

V is TRBV6-5 and J is TRBJ2-5, with D uncertain. The V end lost 5 bases, the J end lost 2 bases, and 6 bases lay between the germline ends. CDR1 is MNHEY, CDR2 SVGAGI, per germline. The CDR3 runs to 12 residues. CDR3 sequence (DNA): TGTGCCAGCAGTAACATTCAAGAGACCCAGTACTTC. Translated: CASSNIQETQYF.

The chain combines TRBV19 with TRBJ2-7, with 8 nucleotides matching TRBD1. In germline, CDR1 is LNHDA, CDR2 SQIVND (reference sequence). This CDR3 comprises 14 residues. The J segment lost 3 bases and the V segment lost 4 bases, leaving 5 bases of the junction unmatched. CDR3 residues: CASSTFTGGYEQYF. The CDR3 bases are TGTGCCAGTAGTACCTTCACAGGGGGCTACGAGCAGTACTTC.

The CDR3 sequence is CASSLSLAALYSTDTQYF. CDR3 sequence (DNA): TGTGCCAGCAGTTTAAGCCTAGCGGCTTTATATTCCACAGATACGCAGTATTTT. The V and J genes are TRBV27 and TRBJ2-3, with 7 positions matching TRBD2. Trimming at V came to 2 bases and at J to 2 bases, leaving 13 bases not matched to a gene. Looked up from germline, CDR1 is MNHEY and CDR2 is SMNVEV (reference sequence). This CDR3 comprises 18 residues.

The chain combines TRBV28 with TRBJ2-7; tentative D call: TRBD1 (5 bases). Per the germline V gene, CDR1 is MDHEN and CDR2 is SYDVKM. The CDR3 length is 14 residues. V lost 6 bases and J lost 4, with 16 bases in between. For the CDR3, the DNA is TGTGCCAGCAGCTCTGCACAGGACATTTACGAGCAGTACTTC. Residues: CASSSAQDIYEQYF.

The J gene is TRBJ2-7, the V gene TRBV2; 9 bases agree with TRBD1. Looked up from germline, CDR1 is SNHLY and CDR2 is FYNNEI. This CDR3 is built from 15 residues. The ends lost 2 bases at V and 4 bases at J; junction bases unmatched: 6. CDR3 in amino acids: CASSERGQGRYEQYF. The CDR3 DNA follows: TGTGCCAGCAGTGAAAGGGGACAGGGCCGGTACGAGCAGTACTTC.

This sequence joins TRBV11-3 and TRBJ2-7; 7 positions match TRBD1. The CDR3 spans 14 residues. Losses at the gene ends were 4 bases for V and 2 bases for J; bases not matched to a gene: 5. Germline CDR1 SGHNT, CDR2 YENEEA. The DNA for the CDR3 is TGTGCCAGCAGCTCTCCGGGACAGCCCTACGAGCAGTACTTC. Translating it yields CASSSPGQPYEQYF. The whole variable domain, remainder taken from reference TRBV11-3 and TRBJ2-7, is EAGVVQSPRYKIIEKKQPVAFWCNPISGHNTLYWYLQNLGQGPELLIRYENEEAVDDSQLPKDRFSAERLKGVDSTLKIQPAELGDSAVYLCASSSPGQPYEQYFGPGTRLTVT.

Details on this clone: Sequence at one end of the junction differs from germline and may be a read error. The chain uses TRBV7-7 and TRBJ2-1; D gene ambiguous. Per germline, CDR1 SSHAT and CDR2 FNYEAQ (reference sequence). This CDR3 has 14 residues. The CDR3 DNA is TGTGCTAGCAGCCCAGGCAGGTCTCCCAATGAGCAGTTCTTC. Residues: CASSPGRSPNEQFF.

The chain has TRBV6-1 and TRBJ2-7; TRBD1 matches at 9 bases. The trim removed 1 base at V and 6 bases at J, leaving 10 bases unmatched. The CDR3 consists of 16 residues. CDR1 MNHNS and CDR2 SASEGT come from the germline V gene. This chain's CDR3 is CASSEGLGQGVSEQYF. Written as DNA, the CDR3 is TGTGCCAGCAGTGAAGGGCTGGGACAGGGAGTCAGCGAGCAGTACTTC.

The chain uses TRBV28 and TRBJ1-2; 8 bases align to TRBD1. The V segment lost 5 bases and the J segment 8 bases; nucleotides outside the gene matches: 7. CDR1 is MDHEN, CDR2 SYDVKM, per germline. This CDR3 region has 13 residues. The CDR3 DNA reads as TGTGCCAGCAGTGCAGGGGGCGCACGGGGCTACACCTTC. Protein sequence: CASSAGGARGYTF.

V usage is TRBV30 and J usage is TRBJ1-6; D is perhaps TRBD1 (6 bases). Germline V gene lookup returns CDR1 GTSNPN and CDR2 SVGIG (reference sequence). The CDR3 sequence is 16 residues long. The V gene lost 2 bases and the J gene lost 0 bases, with 11 bases spanning the gap. The CDR3 protein is CAWSTGQGSYNSPLHF. DNA for the CDR3: TGTGCCTGGAGTACAGGGCAGGGCTCCTATAATTCACCCCTCCACTTT.

This chain uses TRBV19 with TRBJ1-5; D uncertain. Trimming removed 7 bases at V and 6 bases at J, with 19 bases between. Germline V gives CDR1 LNHDA, CDR2 SQIVND (reference sequence). This CDR3 is built from 15 residues. CDR3 nucleotides: TGTGCCAGTAAAGGTGCTGCGGGTGTTATTCAGCCCCAGCATTTT. This encodes CASKGAAGVIQPQHF.

The V call is TRBV28, the J call TRBJ2-5, with 11 bases matching TRBD2. Germline CDR1 reads MDHEN; CDR2 reads SYDVKM. Trimming cost V 2 bases and J 2 bases; bases outside gene matches: 10. The CDR3 length is 18 residues. CDR3 loop: CASSLVSLAGGRQETQYF. CDR3 bases: TGTGCCAGCAGTTTAGTCTCCCTAGCGGGAGGTCGGCAAGAGACCCAGTACTTC.

The chain couples TRBV11-3 to TRBJ1-3; tentatively, D is TRBD1 (6 bases). Trimming removed 5 bases at V and 0 bases at J, with 17 bases between. CDR1 and CDR2 from the germline V gene are SGHNT and YENEEA. The CDR3 loop spans 17 amino acids. CDR3 nucleotides: TGTGCCAGCAGCCCTCAGGGGCCGCGGAGCTCTGGAAACACCATATATTTT. Translating it yields CASSPQGPRSSGNTIYF.

The sample holds one count of this clone. The J gene is TRBJ2-2, the V gene TRBV7-3, with D possibly matching TRBD2 (5 bases). V lost 3 bases and J lost 6, with 5 bases in between. Germline V gene lookup returns CDR1 SGHTA and CDR2 FQGTGA. There are 12 residues in the CDR3. CDR3 region: CASSLEAGELFF. DNA for the CDR3: TGTGCCAGCAGCTTGGAGGCCGGGGAGCTGTTTTTT.

Concerning this clone: This sample also contains other DNA sequences that code for the same CDR3. The chain has TRBV11-2 and TRBJ1-2; D gene ambiguous. Germline CDR1 is SGHAT and CDR2 is FQNNGV. V lost 0 bases, J lost 6 bases, and 5 bases lay in between. The CDR3 is 12 amino acids. In DNA, the CDR3 is TGTGCCAGCAGCTTAGAAGGAGATGGCTACACCTTC. It specifies CASSLEGDGYTF.

The V call is TRBV19, the J call TRBJ2-7, with 9 bases fitting TRBD1. There are 15 residues in the CDR3. The ends lost 6 bases at V and 8 bases at J; junction bases unmatched: 14. The germline V gene encodes CDR1 LNHDA and CDR2 SQIVND (reference sequence). DNA of the CDR3: TGTGCCAGTAGCGAAACTTCGGGACAGGGCGACAAGCAGTACTTC. It codes for CASSETSGQGDKQYF.

The chain carries TRBV7-2 and TRBJ2-1; 7 bases align to TRBD2. The CDR3 covers 16 residues. Germline CDR1 reads SGHTA; CDR2 reads FQGNSA. V lost 5 bases, J lost 1 base, and 8 bases stayed unmatched. CDR3 region: CASSAALAASYNEQFF. CDR3 in DNA: TGTGCCAGCAGCGCCGCCCTAGCGGCATCCTACAATGAGCAGTTCTTC.

This sequence joins TRBV9 and TRBJ1-2; perhaps TRBD1 as D (5 bases). This CDR3 contains 16 residues. Germline values: CDR1 SGDLS, CDR2 YYNGEE. V was trimmed by 6 bases and J by 0 bases, leaving 18 bases between them. CDR3 bases: TGTGCCAGCACCTTTGGGGGGGACGCACCTAACTATGGCTACACCTTC. Amino acid sequence: CASTFGGDAPNYGYTF.

CDR3 nucleotides: TGTGCCAGCAGCTTACAGGGTGGGGACACCGGGGAGCTGTTTTTT. Translated: CASSLQGGDTGELFF. The rearrangement links TRBV7-6 to TRBJ2-2; a possible D gene is TRBD1 (5 bases). The V gene lost 2 bases and the J gene lost 3 bases, with 10 bases spanning the gap. Germline V gene sequence: CDR1 SGHVS, CDR2 FNYEAQ. CDR3 length: 15 amino acids.

This chain connects TRBV28 to TRBJ1-1, with TRBD1 matching 9 bases. The CDR3 contains 14 residues. Losses at the gene ends were 3 bases for V and 5 bases for J; bases not matched to a gene: 4. Looked up from germline, CDR1 is MDHEN and CDR2 is SYDVKM. CDR3 DNA sequence: TGTGCCAGCAGTTTCAAGACAGGGGGGACTGAAGCTTTCTTT. Encoded protein: CASSFKTGGTEAFF.